This entry features one T cell receptor beta chain sequence. The CDR3 totals 13 residues. The ends were cut back, 8 bases at V and 2 bases at J, with 11 bases in the middle. Germline assignment: CDR1 MDHEN and CDR2 SYDVKM. This entry comes from a study of shared clonotypes between healthy human individuals. Using immunoSEQ multiplex PCR, the repertoire was profiled, and TCRdb retains in-frame clones only, with some absent. The sample shows about half a million clones, 81% of them seen only once. The sequenced sample consisted of PBMCs. The V gene is TRBV28, the J gene TRBJ2-3; unclear D gene. This clonotype was obtained from a woman aged 40 to 50 in good health. Some clones in this sample may be carry-over from other donors' samples. CDR3 nucleotides: TGTGCCAGCTTGAGGCCCTCCACAGATACGCAGTATTTT. It yields the protein CASLRPSTDTQYF.